This T cell receptor (beta chain) was recovered during a study of blood T cell repertoires in COVID-19. CDR3 length: 16 residues. The germline CDR1 and CDR2 sequences are SGHRS and YFSETQ. J lost 4 bases, V lost 0 bases, and 6 bases had no gene match. Sequencing used immunoSEQ multiplex PCR; TCRdb keeps in-frame clones, though not all of them. This table has some 300,000 clones, approximately 86% appearing once. The rearrangement uses TRBV5-1 and TRBJ2-2, with 7 bases aligning to TRBD2. The sequenced sample was peripheral blood. This TCR derives from a man aged 65 to 85 with acute or convalescent COVID-19. The CDR3, as DNA: TGCGCCAGCAGCTTGGCCGGGGGGATTGGCACCGGGGAGCTGTTTTTT. Protein: CASSLAGGIGTGELFF. Together with reference TRBV5-1 and TRBJ2-2, the CDR3 gives the full variable domain: KAGVTQTPRYLIKTRGQQVTLSCSPISGHRSVSWYQQTPGQGLQFLFEYFSETQRNKGNFPGRFSGRQFSNSRSEMNVSTLELGDSALYLCASSLAGGIGTGELFFGEGSRLTVL.